This TCR beta chain was identified in a study of human T cells and chemical hapten exposure. As for the study in general: During the roughly 24-week study period, patients had diphenylcyclopropenone applied to the scalp every week.

Regarding time point: pre-sensitization, week 0. Noted treatment: therapeutic diphenylcyclopropenone sensitization with weekly scalp DPC. This clonotype was seen repeatedly, ten times or more. After removal of 1 base from V and 8 bases from J, the junction contained 11 bases not matched to a gene. The germline CDR1 and CDR2 sequences are LGHNA and YNFKEQ. The CDR3 has 17 amino acids. In the original processing: Samples ranged from roughly 20,000 to 750,000 TCRs, with a median of roughly 95,000. Via MiXCR, TCRdb re-called the RACE reads, giving one row per CDR3 protein. The V and J calls were determined by TCRdb, not by the authors. The sample has 250,000 or so distinct CDR3 sequences, 7.5% to 9% seen once.

This sample comprised whole blood, obtained in connection with sensitization to the hapten diphenylcyclopropenone (DPC). This TCR was sampled from a man between 18 and 35 years old with alopecia areata. Some clones in this sample may be carry-over from other donors' samples. This chain joins TRBV4-2 and TRBJ1-4; 9 bases are a match to TRBD1. The DNA for the CDR3 is TGTGCCAGCAGCCAAGCCCAAAGGACAGGGGTTGGCGAAAAACTGTTTTTT. It codes for CASSQAQRTGVGEKLFF.